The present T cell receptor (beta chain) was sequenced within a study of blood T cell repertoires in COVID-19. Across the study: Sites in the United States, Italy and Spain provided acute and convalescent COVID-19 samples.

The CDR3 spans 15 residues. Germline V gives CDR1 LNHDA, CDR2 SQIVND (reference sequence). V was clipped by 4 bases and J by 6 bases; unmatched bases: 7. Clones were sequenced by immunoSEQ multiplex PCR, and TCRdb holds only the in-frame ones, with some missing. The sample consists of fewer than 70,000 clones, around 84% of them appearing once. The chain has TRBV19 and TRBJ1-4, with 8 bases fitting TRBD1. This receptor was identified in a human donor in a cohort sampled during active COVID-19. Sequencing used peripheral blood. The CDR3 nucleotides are TGTGCCAGTAGTACCCAGACAGGGGTGGATGAAAAACTGTTTTTT. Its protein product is CASSTQTGVDEKLFF.